This entry lists 22 T cell receptor beta chains sequenced from one sample in a study of lymphopenia after photon versus proton radiotherapy. This table comes from immunoSEQ multiplex PCR, and its TCRdb copy is limited to in-frame clones, with some not included. This table has 20,000 to 25,000 clones, about 93% appearing once. The sequencing here drew on peripheral blood, taken from a patient treated with proton-based radiotherapy. Receptors were obtained from a woman in her 70s with pancreatic cancer. Some clones in this sample may be carry-over from other donors' samples.

The chain links TRBV2 to TRBJ2-1; 8 bases are a match to TRBD2. With 4 bases clipped from V and 4 bases from J, the junction kept 6 bases outside the gene matches. The germline V gene has CDR1 SNHLY and CDR2 FYNNEI. The CDR3 runs to 15 residues. The CDR3: CASSGISGGYNEQFF. In DNA form, the CDR3 reads TGTGCCAGCAGTGGAATAAGCGGGGGTTACAATGAGCAGTTCTTC. The full variable domain, its missing parts supplied by reference TRBV2 and TRBJ2-1, is EPEVTQTPSHQVTQMGQEVILRCVPISNHLYFYWYRQILGQKVEFLVSFYNNEISEKSEIFDDQFSVERPDGSNFTLKIRSTKLEDSAMYFCASSGISGGYNEQFFGPGTRLTVL.

V gene TRBV12-5 combines with J gene TRBJ2-7; no reliable D call. The germline CDR1 and CDR2 sequences are LGHNT and FRNRAP. Between the trimmed V and J ends, which lost 5 bases and 2 bases, there was a span of 7 bases. The CDR3 runs to 12 residues. CDR3 nucleotide sequence: TGTGCTAGTGGTCTGGACCCCTACGAGCAGTACTTC. Translated: CASGLDPYEQYF.

This chain links TRBV7-9 with TRBJ1-4; 9 bases are shared with TRBD1. J gave up 7 bases and V 1 base, and 7 bases lay outside the gene matches. This CDR3 contains 16 residues. The germline gives CDR1 SEHNR, CDR2 FQNEAQ (reference sequence). DNA of the CDR3: TGTGCCAGCAGCTTAGACACGGACAGGGGAGGTGAAAAACTGTTTTTT. Amino acids: CASSLDTDRGGEKLFF.

This chain connects TRBV27 to TRBJ2-5, with 9 bases aligning to TRBD1. CDR3 length: 15 residues. The V gene's germline CDR1 is MNHEY and CDR2 SMNVEV (reference sequence). Unmatched junction bases numbered 6, after V lost 5 bases and J lost 2 bases. This CDR3 is CASSRGTGRQETQYF. The CDR3 DNA follows: TGTGCCAGCAGTAGGGGGACAGGGCGGCAAGAGACCCAGTACTTC.

The chain employs TRBV27 and TRBJ2-1; 9 bases are shared with TRBD2. Germline CDR1 and CDR2: MNHEY and SMNVEV (reference sequence). CDR3 length equals 16 residues. Trimming cost V 6 bases and J 0 bases; bases outside gene matches: 6. CDR3 loop: CASSGTSTDSYNEQFF. The CDR3 DNA reads TGTGCCAGCAGCGGGACTAGCACTGACTCCTACAATGAGCAGTTCTTC.

As regards this clone: Within the sample, other DNA sequences also encode this same CDR3. The chain couples TRBV5-1 to TRBJ2-3; D possibly corresponds to TRBD2 (6 bases). The V end lost 0 bases, the J end lost 0 bases, and 14 bases lay between the germline ends. This CDR3 spans 17 amino acids. Germline V lookup: CDR1 SGHRS, CDR2 YFSETQ. This chain's CDR3 is CASSLGTGTGSTDTQYF. CDR3 bases: TGCGCCAGCAGCTTGGGGACCGGGACTGGAAGCACAGATACGCAGTATTTT.

The rearrangement links TRBV9 to TRBJ2-1; D gene ambiguous. V lost 3 bases and J 2 bases, leaving 21 bases between the germline ends. Germline CDR1 and CDR2: SGDLS and YYNGEE. This CDR3 has 18 amino acids. CDR3 bases: TGTGCCAGCAGCGCGGACCGGGCCTCCAACGCTCCCTACAATGAGCAGTTCTTC. Protein: CASSADRASNAPYNEQFF.

This sequence joins TRBV19 and TRBJ1-2, with 7 bases lining up with TRBD1. Losses at the gene ends were 9 bases for V and 3 bases for J; bases not matched to a gene: 10. The CDR3 is made up of 14 amino acids. The germline CDR1 and CDR2 sequences are LNHDA and SQIVND (reference sequence). The CDR3 sequence is CASRSEQGHYGYTF. CDR3 nucleotide sequence: TGTGCCAGCCGTTCTGAACAGGGGCACTATGGCTACACCTTC.

V and J are TRBV19 and TRBJ1-5; no clear D. The length of the CDR3 is 13 residues. Germline-derived CDR1 and CDR2 are LNHDA and SQIVND (reference sequence). The V end lost 6 bases, the J end lost 5 bases, and 11 bases lay between the germline ends. The CDR3 nucleotides read TGTGCCAGTAGACTCTCGGGTTATCAGCCCCAGCATTTT. Its translation: CASRLSGYQPQHF.

The V call is TRBV30, the J call TRBJ2-1, with TRBD1 as a possible D gene (6 bases). The germline gives CDR1 GTSNPN, CDR2 SVGIG (reference sequence). V shed 4 bases and J shed 10 bases, with 17 bases lying between them. The CDR3 is 13 amino acids. The CDR3 bases are TGTGCCTGGACCCAGGGGCAGGCTGGGGAGCAGTTCTTC. Its protein product is CAWTQGQAGEQFF.

This chain connects TRBV7-6 to TRBJ2-1; tentative D call: TRBD2 (6 bases). The CDR3 is 15 residues long. The germline V gene has CDR1 SGHVS and CDR2 FNYEAQ. Trimming removed 5 bases at V and 0 bases at J, with 11 bases between. The CDR3 region has the DNA TGTGCCAGCAGCCCCGGGGACTTCTCCTACAATGAGCAGTTCTTC. Its translation is CASSPGDFSYNEQFF. The full variable domain, in which reference TRBV7-6 and TRBJ2-1 provide the parts outside the CDR3, is GAGVSQSPRYKVTKRGQDVALRCDPISGHVSLYWYRQALGQGPEFLTYFNYEAQQDKSGLPNDRFSAERPEGSISTLTIQRTEQRDSAMYRCASSPGDFSYNEQFFGPGTRLTVL.

The chain couples TRBV30 to TRBJ1-3; D gene unclear. Trimming removed 4 bases from V and 4 bases from J, with 8 bases in between. This CDR3 has 12 residues. Germline V gene lookup returns CDR1 GTSNPN and CDR2 SVGIG (reference sequence). Written as DNA, the CDR3 is TGTGCCTGGAAGGGTGTCGGAAACACCATATATTTT. Residues: CAWKGVGNTIYF.

The V and J genes are TRBV7-9 and TRBJ2-1, with 9 bases matching TRBD1. J lost 6 bases, V lost 5 bases, and 14 bases had no gene match. The germline V gene encodes CDR1 SEHNR and CDR2 FQNEAQ (reference sequence). The CDR3 sequence is 17 residues long. For the CDR3, the DNA is TGTGCCAGCAGCGGACGGGGCGGGGACAGGGTTTCCAATGAGCAGTTCTTC. Translating it yields CASSGRGGDRVSNEQFF. Combining the CDR3 with reference TRBV7-9 and TRBJ2-1 gives the whole variable domain DTGVSQNPRHKITKRGQNVTFRCDPISEHNRLYWYRQTLGQGPEFLTYFQNEAQLEKSRLLSDRFSAERPKGSFSTLEIQRTEQGDSAMYLCASSGRGGDRVSNEQFFGPGTRLTVL.

The sample holds one count of this clone. The rearrangement links TRBV6-6 to TRBJ2-7; D is uncertain. CDR1 is MNHNY and CDR2 is SVGAGI in the germline V gene (reference sequence). CDR3 length equals 12 residues. Trimming removed 6 bases from V and 3 bases from J, with 9 bases in between. The CDR3 protein is CASSSKYYEQYF. The DNA for the CDR3 is TGTGCCAGCAGCTCTAAGTACTACGAGCAGTACTTC.

V and J are TRBV5-1 and TRBJ2-7, with D perhaps matching TRBD1 (5 bases). V was cut by 5 bases and J by 0 bases, with 12 bases left in between. CDR1 is SGHRS, CDR2 YFSETQ, per germline. This CDR3 is 14 amino acids long. Here the CDR3 reads CASRGQGNSYEQYF. CDR3 in DNA: TGCGCCAGCAGAGGGCAGGGCAACTCCTACGAGCAGTACTTC.

The gene calls are TRBV12-5 and TRBJ2-2; 10 nucleotides line up with TRBD1. V lost 4 bases, J lost 3 bases, and 20 bases stayed unmatched. The CDR3 covers 21 residues. Germline CDR1 is LGHNT and CDR2 is FRNRAP. CDR3 nucleotides: TGTGCTAGTGGTTGGCATCCCGGGACAGGGGACCCCGGACGAGACACCGGGGAGCTGTTTTTT. The encoded protein is CASGWHPGTGDPGRDTGELFF.

This clone was observed a single time. The V call is TRBV5-1, the J call TRBJ2-1; no reliable D call. V gave up 0 bases and J gave up 7 bases, with 11 bases separating them. The CDR3 has 14 residues. CDR1 SGHRS and CDR2 YFSETQ come from the germline V gene. CDR3 protein: CASSLAKGLNEQFF. The CDR3 region has the DNA TGCGCCAGCAGCTTGGCAAAGGGCCTGAATGAGCAGTTCTTC.

The chain carries TRBV5-1 and TRBJ2-7; weak D call: TRBD2 (6 bases). In germline, CDR1 is SGHRS, CDR2 YFSETQ. V dropped 0 bases and J dropped 2 bases, with 12 bases sitting between them. The CDR3 runs 15 residues. The CDR3 loop is CASSLAGTGPYEQYF. The CDR3 DNA reads TGCGCCAGCAGCTTGGCCGGGACTGGACCCTACGAGCAGTACTTC.

Here the CDR3 reads CASSPRRGLWDSPLHF. The CDR3 nucleotides are TGTGCCAGCAGCCCCCGTAGGGGGCTGTGGGATTCACCCCTCCACTTT. The genes are TRBV7-2 and TRBJ1-6; 7 bases map to TRBD1. The V and J ends lost 5 bases and 8 bases, in that order; junction bases with no gene match: 12. The CDR3 consists of 16 residues. The germline V gene has CDR1 SGHTA and CDR2 FQGNSA.

The chain carries TRBV7-8 and TRBJ1-6; D is possibly TRBD1 (5 bases). The germline gives CDR1 SGHVS, CDR2 FQNEAQ. This CDR3 region has 16 residues. With 0 bases removed from V and 6 bases from J, the gap between germline ends came to 12 bases. DNA for the CDR3: TGTGCCAGCAGCTTAGCGGTTGCGACAGTTAATTCACCCCTCCACTTT. Amino acid sequence: CASSLAVATVNSPLHF.

The chain joins TRBV11-3 to TRBJ1-1; D uncertain. Germline V lookup: CDR1 SGHNT, CDR2 YENEEA. The CDR3 covers 11 residues. Deletions cut 5 bases from V and 8 bases from J, with 9 bases between. The CDR3 spells CASSDGSEAFF. CDR3 bases: TGTGCCAGCAGCGATGGATCAGAAGCTTTCTTT.

CDR3 sequence reads: CASREGGVNTEAFF. The CDR3, as DNA: TGTGCCAGCCGTGAGGGGGGAGTGAACACTGAAGCTTTCTTT. The rearrangement uses TRBV28 and TRBJ1-1; possibly TRBD1 for D (6 bases). Germline V gives CDR1 MDHEN, CDR2 SYDVKM. Trimming shortened V by 8 bases and J by 0 bases, and 13 bases separated the two germline ends. The CDR3 sequence is 14 residues long.